This is a list of T cell receptor beta chains from one sample in a study of identical twins. Using its own MiXCR run on the 5' RACE reads, TCRdb lists one record per CDR3 protein. The table records around 280,000 distinct CDR3 sequences, approximately 8.5% of them present only once. These same data were also listed under a study on yellow fever vaccine responses in identical twins.

The specimen was memory (CD45RO+) T cells sorted from blood. These receptors were obtained from a woman under 30 in good health. CDR3s include the opening cysteine and the closing phenylalanine or tryptophan. A D gene is named only where the DNA matches it firmly. The size entry is marked missing in some rows and otherwise reads once, few, many or a size class.

TRBJ2-1	TRBV20-1	few	NA	TGCAGTGCCACATGGAGGGTGTCGGGGCAGTTCTTC	CSATWRVSGQFF
TRBJ1-5	TRBV9	few	TRBD1	TGTGCCAGCAGCATCGGGACAGGAGGGGGTCAGCCCCAGCATTTT	CASSIGTGGGQPQHF
TRBJ2-7	TRBV20-1	few	NA	TGCAGTGCTAGGGGGGAACTCTACGAGCAGTACTTC	CSARGELYEQYF
TRBJ2-7	TRBV12-3/TRBV12-4	few	TRBD2	TGTGCCAGCAGTTTACCCGGACTAGCGGGTTTCGAGCAGTACTTC	CASSLPGLAGFEQYF
TRBJ1-1	TRBV5-1	many	TRBD1	TGCGCCAGCAGCCTTGGACAGGGGGCAGGAACTGAAGCTTTCTTT	CASSLGQGAGTEAFF
TRBJ2-5	TRBV5-1	NA	NA	TGCGCCAGCAGCCCCCGGAGCGGCCAAACCAAGGAGACCCAGTACTTC	CASSPRSGQTKETQYF
TRBJ2-1	TRBV15	few	TRBD2	TGTGCCACCAGCACCGGGACTAGCGGCATCGTTTACAATGAGCAGTTCTTC	CATSTGTSGIVYNEQFF
TRBJ2-1	TRBV3-1	few	NA	TGTGCCAGCAGCCAAGAAGTGGTTGGCAATGAGCAGTTCTTC	CASSQEVVGNEQFF
TRBJ2-3	TRBV5-6	few	NA	TGTGCCACAGGGGGCACAGATACGCAGTATTTT	CATGGTDTQYF
TRBJ2-7	TRBV28	many	TRBD1	TGTGCCAGCAGTTTATTTCGGACAGGGAGGTCGAACGAGCAGTACTTC	CASSLFRTGRSNEQYF
TRBJ1-1	TRBV18	NA	NA	TGTGCCAGCTCACCCGATGGTGAAGCTTTCTTT	CASSPDGEAFF
TRBJ2-7	TRBV2	NA	NA	TGTGCCAGCAGTGAGTCAGGGGTCGAGCAGTACTTC	CASSESGVEQYF
TRBJ2-3	TRBV12-5	once	TRBD2	TGTGCCTCCACCAAGGCCGGGACTAGCGGGGGGCAACGCACAGATACGCAGTATTTT	CASTKAGTSGGQRTDTQYF
TRBJ2-7	TRBV18	many	NA	TGTGCCAGCTCACCAACTTTGGACAGTTTGGACTTC	CASSPTLDSLDF
TRBJ2-2	TRBV24-1	once	TRBD1	TGTGCCACCAGTACAGGGGCGCGGACCGGGGAGCTGTTTTTT	CATSTGARTGELFF
TRBJ2-7	TRBV3-1	many	TRBD1	TGTGCCAGCAGCCAAGCGGGACAGGTTTACGAGCAGTACTTC	CASSQAGQVYEQYF
TRBJ2-1	TRBV5-6	many	TRBD1	TGTGCCAGCAGCTTGGCCGTGAGACAGGGGAACTACAATGAGCAGTTCTTC	CASSLAVRQGNYNEQFF
TRBJ2-1	TRBV3-1	NA	TRBD2	TGTGCCTGCACCCGTCTAGCGGGAGGGCGCAATGAGCAGTTCTTC	CACTRLAGGRNEQFF
TRBJ2-4	TRBV28	many	NA	TGTGCCAGCAGTACCGACCTGGGGGCCAAAAACATTCAGTACTTC	CASSTDLGAKNIQYF
TRBJ2-2	TRBV7-9	many	NA	TGTGCCAGCCCCCCTGGGGGCGCCGGGGAGCTGTTTTTT	CASPPGGAGELFF
TRBJ2-1	TRBV2	many	NA	TGTGCCAGCAGTGAAACGGGGTTAGCGAACAATGAGCAGTTCTTC	CASSETGLANNEQFF
TRBJ1-3	TRBV10-3	many	NA	TGTGCCATCAGTGAGGCGGAGGGCTCTGGAAACACCATATATTTT	CAISEAEGSGNTIYF
TRBJ1-1	TRBV29-1	many	NA	TGCAGCGTTGTCAGGCAGGGAGAGATGGGCACTGAAGCTTTCTTT	CSVVRQGEMGTEAFF
TRBJ2-1	TRBV7-3	many	TRBD2	TGTGCCAGCAGCTTATTTAGCGGGAAAGGTGTTGGGAATGAGCAGTTCTTC	CASSLFSGKGVGNEQFF
TRBJ2-2	TRBV27	NA	NA	TGTGCCAGCAGTTTATCGAGGCAGGGGTTTACTCGGTTGCTGGGCGGGGAGCTGTTTTTT	CASSLSRQGFTRLLGGELFF
TRBJ2-1	TRBV7-2	few	NA	TGTGCCAGCAGCTCCTTAGGACACCTCTCCTACAATGAGCAGTTCTTC	CASSSLGHLSYNEQFF
TRBJ1-2	TRBV18	many	NA	TGTGCCAGCTCACCATTTTCTGAGCGTGGCTACACCTTC	CASSPFSERGYTF
TRBJ2-5	TRBV15	many	NA	TGTGCCACCAGCAGAGATGGGGTTACCCAAGAGACCCAGTACTTC	CATSRDGVTQETQYF
TRBJ1-2	TRBV12-3/TRBV12-4	NA	NA	TGTGCCAGCAGTTCCGACCCGGGGGTTGTTGGCTACACCTTC	CASSSDPGVVGYTF
TRBJ2-2	TRBV2	NA	NA	TGTGCCAGCAAAGGGGAAGTCACCGGGGAGCTGTTTTTT	CASKGEVTGELFF
TRBJ2-2	TRBV7-3	many	NA	TGTGCCAGCAGCTTAACAACGATCGTAGGGGTCGGGGAGCTGTTTTTT	CASSLTTIVGVGELFF
TRBJ2-7	TRBV4-1	NA	NA	TGCGCCAGCAGCCAATCTCTATTCAATAGCGCATGGGTCTCCTACGAGCAGTACTTC	CASSQSLFNSAWVSYEQYF
TRBJ2-4	TRBV4-2	few	NA	TGTGCCAGCAGCCAAGATCATCCGTTGATTCAGTACTTC	CASSQDHPLIQYF
TRBJ2-2	TRBV20-1	many	NA	TGCAGTGCTGGACAAGGTCGCACCGGGGAGCTGTTTTTT	CSAGQGRTGELFF
TRBJ1-1	TRBV7-3	few	TRBD1	TGTGCCAGCAGCGACGGACAGGGAGCAGCTTTCTTT	CASSDGQGAAFF
TRBJ2-5	TRBV10-3	many	TRBD2	TGTGCCATCAGTGAGGTAGCGGGGATGGATGAGACCCAGTACTTC	CAISEVAGMDETQYF
TRBJ2-1	TRBV6-5	few	TRBD2	TGTGCCAGCAGTTACCCGAGCGGGAGGTCCTACAATGAGCAGTTCTTC	CASSYPSGRSYNEQFF
TRBJ2-5	TRBV4-1	many	NA	TGCGCCAGCAGCAGGGCTATAAAAGAGACCCAGTACTTC	CASSRAIKETQYF
TRBJ2-2	TRBV14	few	NA	TGTGCCAGCAGCCCGATGATAGGGGGAGTCGGGGAGCTGTTTTTT	CASSPMIGGVGELFF
TRBJ2-2	TRBV12-3/TRBV12-4	many	NA	TGTGCCTATACGAACACCGGGGAGCTGTTTTTT	CAYTNTGELFF
TRBJ2-1	TRBV5-1	NA	TRBD2	TGCGCCAGCAGCAGGCTGCGGACTAGCGGGGGGGCCTCCTACAATGAGCAGCTCTTC	CASSRLRTSGGASYNEQLF
TRBJ2-7	TRBV20-1	NA	NA	TGCAGTGCTAGAGGAGCCGGGACCGCATACGAGCAGTACTTC	CSARGAGTAYEQYF
TRBJ1-5	TRBV7-9	many	NA	TGTGCCAGCAGCGGAGATTCAGGCAATCAGCCCCAGCATTTT	CASSGDSGNQPQHF
TRBJ2-1	TRBV5-5	NA	NA	TGTGCCAGCACCAAGGACCAATTCTCCTACAATGAGCAGTTCTTC	CASTKDQFSYNEQFF
TRBJ2-1	TRBV20-1	many	TRBD1	TGCAGTGCTAGTTCGGGACAGATCAATGAGCAGTTCTTC	CSASSGQINEQFF
TRBJ2-3	TRBV29-1	many	TRBD2	TGCAGCGTTGTCCCGCTAGCGGGGGGAGATACGCAGTATTTT	CSVVPLAGGDTQYF